One sample yielded the 14 T cell receptor beta chains listed below, sequenced in a study of TET2 disruption in CD19-targeted CAR T cells. Treatment described: autologous CTL019 cells: CD19 CAR with 4-1BB and CD3 zeta domains. Clones were sequenced by immunoSEQ multiplex PCR, and TCRdb holds only the in-frame ones, with some missing. Here the sample table reports tens of thousands of clones. These receptors' targets are unknown. The input for sequencing was CD8- CAR+ T cells sorted from cultured blood T cells, taken for CD19 CAR T cell therapy. Subset noted: CD8-negative CAR-positive T cells from the infusion product. Receptors originate from a man in his sixties or seventies with chronic lymphocytic leukemia.

Of note for this clone: Read coverage stops 3 residues before the CDR3 terminus; the germline J gene supplies the remainder. This rearrangement joins TRBV19 to TRBJ1-6; tentative D call: TRBD1 (6 bases). CDR1 is LNHDA, CDR2 SQIVND, per germline (reference sequence). V lost 5 bases to trimming and J lost 5 bases, with 19 bases between them. The CDR3 has 17 amino acids. The CDR3 loop is CASSPRAGAMNNSPLHF. CDR3 bases read: TGTGCCAGTAGTCCCAGAGCGGGGGCGATGAATAATTCACCC.

Worth noting for this clone: A junction boundary mismatches the germline segment, possibly from a read error. The read finishes 3 residues shy of the CDR3 end, and the germline J gene is used to complete it. This CDR3 is also generated by other DNA sequences in the sample. The chain has TRBV20-1 and TRBJ1-2; possibly TRBD1 for D (6 bases). CDR3 size: 14 residues. Looked up from germline, CDR1 is DFQATT and CDR2 is SNEGSKA (reference sequence). The chain's CDR3 is CSATGTRGVYGYTF. Incomplete CDR3 DNA: TGCAGTGCTACCGGCACCAGGGGCGTCTATGGT.

As concerns this clone: The CDR3 goes on 3 residues after the read ends, and that part is filled in from the germline J gene. J is TRBJ2-3 and V is TRBV5-1; TRBD1 agrees at 10 bases. The germline V gene encodes CDR1 SGHRS and CDR2 YFSETQ. The CDR3 is made up of 17 amino acids. V lost 4 bases to trimming and J lost 1 base; unmatched junction nucleotides: 9. CDR3 DNA (partial): TGCGCCAGCAGCCGAGGGACAGGGGACCCCGGCACAGATACG. This codes for CASSRGTGDPGTDT. The full-length CDR3 reads as CASSRGTGDPGTDTQYF. Based on the CDR3 plus reference TRBV5-1 and TRBJ2-3, the full variable domain is KAGVTQTPRYLIKTRGQQVTLSCSPISGHRSVSWYQQTPGQGLQFLFEYFSETQRNKGNFPGRFSGRQFSNSRSEMNVSTLELGDSALYLCASSRGTGDPGTDTQYFGPGTRLTVL.

Comment on this clone: The read is 3 residues too short to cover the CDR3 end, so that end is filled in from the germline J gene. The chain has TRBV29-1 and TRBJ2-2; TRBD2 aligns across 14 bases. Germline V gene sequence: CDR1 SQVTM, CDR2 ANQGSEA. The CDR3 has 16 amino acids. J gave up 0 bases and V 7 bases, and 4 bases lay outside the gene matches. The CDR3 region is CSARTSGGPNTGELFF. CDR3 bases read: TGCAGCGCTCGGACTAGCGGGGGGCCGAACACCGGGGAG.

Note on this clone: Read sequence stops 3 residues before the CDR3 end, and the germline J gene provides the missing end. V gene TRBV19 combines with J gene TRBJ2-4; 7 bases align to TRBD1. CDR1 is LNHDA, CDR2 SQIVND, per germline (reference sequence). This CDR3 has 12 residues. The CDR3 spells CASQGGGYGQYF. The covered CDR3 bases are TGTGCCAGCCAAGGGGGCGGCTATGGT.

As regards this clone: Sequencing ends 3 residues short of the CDR3 end; the germline J gene provides the rest. The chain employs TRBV18 and TRBJ2-4; TRBD1 matches at 7 bases. The CDR3 is 14 amino acids. Germline lookup yields CDR1 KGHSH and CDR2 LQKENI. CDR3 in amino acids: CASSPDRDNQPQYF. CDR3 DNA (partial): TGTGCCAGCTCACCTGACAGGGACAATCAGCCT.

For this clone: From the germline J gene comes the end of the CDR3, since the read stops 3 residues before it. The V gene is TRBV19, the J gene TRBJ2-4; no clear D. The CDR3 extends over 14 amino acids. Germline V gene data show CDR1 as LNHDA and CDR2 as SQIVND (reference sequence). The CDR3 DNA, read in part, is TGTGCCAGTAGCAGACTGAGGAGCAATCAGCCT. Protein sequence: CASSRLRSNQP. The full-length CDR3 reads as CASSRLRSNQPQYF.

According to its frequency, this clone is medium-sized. The read gets to within 3 residues of the CDR3 end, and the germline J gene fills in the rest. The chain is built from TRBV19 and TRBJ1-4; D is perhaps TRBD1 (6 bases). This CDR3 comprises 13 residues. Trimming removed 3 bases from V and 5 bases from J, with 7 bases in between. Germline CDR1 LNHDA, CDR2 SQIVND (reference sequence). The CDR3 is CASSMGANEKLFF. CDR3 DNA (partial): TGTGCCAGTAGTATGGGGGCCAATGAAAAA.

Remarks on this clone: The read finishes 3 residues shy of the CDR3 end, and the germline J gene is used to complete it. V is TRBV10-3 and J is TRBJ1-1; no clear D. Germline CDR1 is ENHRY and CDR2 is SYGVKD. There are 13 residues in the CDR3. Trimming took off 0 bases at V and 3 bases at J, with 5 bases between the two ends. The CDR3 DNA, read in part, is TGTGCCATCAGTGAGTCGAGGGACACTGAA. The encoded protein is CAISESRDTE. The entire CDR3 protein reads CAISESRDTEAFF.

CDR3 DNA (partial): TGTGCCAGCAGCTCGACAGGATCGGGGGAG. Its translation is CASSSTGSGE. The CDR3, in full, reads CASSSTGSGELFF. The rearrangement uses TRBV7-3 and TRBJ2-2; TRBD1 is a possible D gene (6 bases). The observed sequence ends 3 residues before the CDR3 terminus, with the missing tail filled in from the germline J gene. In germline, CDR1 is SGHTA, CDR2 FQGTGA. Trimming left V 4 bases short and J 8 bases short, with 11 bases between. The CDR3 extends over 13 amino acids. Full variable domain (missing parts from reference TRBV7-3 and TRBJ2-2): GAGVSQTPSNKVTEKGKYVELRCDPISGHTALYWYRQSLGQGPEFLIYFQGTGAADDSGLPNDRFFAVRPEGSVSTLKIQRTERGDSAVYLCASSSTGSGELFFGEGSRLTVL.

A note on this clone: The read comes to an end 3 residues before the CDR3 does, leaving the germline J gene to fill in the end. V and J are TRBV30 and TRBJ2-3, with 7 bases identical to TRBD1. This CDR3 region has 13 residues. The V gene end was trimmed by 5 bases and the J gene end by 0 bases; junction bases not matched to a gene: 2. Per germline, CDR1 GTSNPN and CDR2 SVGIG (reference sequence). This chain's CDR3 is CAWDRASTDTQYF. The part of the CDR3 DNA that was read is TGTGCCTGGGACAGGGCGAGCACAGATACG.

Points on this clone: Sequencing ends 3 residues short of the CDR3 end; the germline J gene provides the rest. V usage is TRBV6-2 or TRBV6-3 and J usage is TRBJ1-2, with D possibly TRBD1 on 6 matching bases. CDR1 and CDR2 from the germline V gene are MNHEY and SVGEGT. The CDR3 loop spans 17 amino acids. CDR3: CASSFGRLAGGRSTYTF. CDR3 bases read: TGTGCCAGCAGTTTCGGTCGACTAGCGGGGGGGCGGAGTACC.

As for this clone: The read halts 3 residues ahead of the CDR3 end, with the missing end drawn from the germline J gene. V and J are TRBV29-1 and TRBJ1-1; 10 bases agree with TRBD1. This CDR3 comprises 11 residues. The germline CDR1 and CDR2 sequences are SQVTM and ANQGSEA. This CDR3 is CSGGQGGGAFF. Partial CDR3 DNA: TGCAGCGGCGGACAGGGGGGCGGA. Variable domain in full (rest from reference TRBV29-1 and TRBJ1-1): SAVISQKPSRDICQRGTSLTIQCQVDSQVTMMFWYRQQPGQSLTLIATANQGSEATYESGFVIDKFPISRPNLTFSTLTVSNMSPEDSSIYLCSGGQGGGAFFGQGTRLTVV.

Points on this clone: From the germline J gene comes the end of the CDR3, since the read stops 3 residues before it. The gene calls are TRBV18 and TRBJ1-2, with 7 bases that match TRBD1. Germline CDR1 is KGHSH and CDR2 is LQKENI. This CDR3 is 15 amino acids long. CDR3 DNA, as far as it was read: TGTGCCAGCTCACCAGCAGGGGGGCCGGCCTACGAC. This encodes CASSPAGGPAYD. The full CDR3 is CASSPAGGPAYDYTF.